A single sample gave rise to the 15 T cell receptor beta chains below, sequenced in a study of lymphopenia after photon versus proton radiotherapy. Measured with immunoSEQ multiplex PCR; TCRdb has only the in-frame clones, and not every one. The table has about 27,000 clones, roughly 87% seen once. Sequences were derived from peripheral blood, sampled from a patient treated with photon-based radiotherapy. Every receptor here comes from a man aged 50-60 years with gastric cancer.

V and J are TRBV9 and TRBJ1-2; D call uncertain. The CDR3 runs to 16 residues. Trimming cost V 0 bases and J 3 bases, with 15 bases left between them. In germline, CDR1 is SGDLS, CDR2 YYNGEE. This CDR3 reads CASSVAPASGYYGYTF. For the CDR3, the DNA is TGTGCCAGCAGCGTAGCCCCCGCGAGCGGTTACTATGGCTACACCTTC.

J is TRBJ1-5 and V is TRBV6-1, with 10 positions matching TRBD1. The CDR3 runs to 14 residues. With 6 bases clipped from V and 2 bases from J, the junction kept 1 base outside the gene matches. CDR1 and CDR2 (germline): MNHNS, SASEGT. The chain's CDR3 is CASRGTGGNQPQHF. The CDR3 DNA reads as TGTGCCAGCAGGGGGACAGGGGGCAATCAGCCCCAGCATTTT.

This clone was observed a few times. The J gene is TRBJ1-1, the V gene TRBV7-6; D remains ambiguous. Germline lookup yields CDR1 SGHVS and CDR2 FNYEAQ. The germline V and J ends were trimmed by 7 bases and 0 bases, with 9 bases remaining between them. This CDR3 has 13 residues. The DNA of the CDR3 is TGTGCCAGCATCGCCTCAATGAACACTGAAGCTTTCTTT. The encoded protein is CASIASMNTEAFF. Filled out from reference TRBV7-6 and TRBJ1-1, the complete variable domain reads GAGVSQSPRYKVTKRGQDVALRCDPISGHVSLYWYRQALGQGPEFLTYFNYEAQQDKSGLPNDRFSAERPEGSISTLTIQRTEQRDSAMYRCASIASMNTEAFFGQGTRLTVV.

This clone appeared once. The chain joins TRBV20-1 to TRBJ2-7, with a weak D call TRBD2 (6 bases). Trimming stripped 4 bases from V and 8 bases from J, with 12 bases between. The germline CDR1 and CDR2 sequences are DFQATT and SNEGSKA (reference sequence). The CDR3 consists of 11 residues. The CDR3 here is CSAILGGKQYF. The CDR3 nucleotides are TGCAGTGCTATATTAGGAGGGAAGCAGTACTTC.

The V call is TRBV6-5, the J call TRBJ2-1; D not certain. With 6 bases removed from V and 0 bases from J, the gap between germline ends came to 12 bases. The CDR3 contains 15 residues. The V gene's germline CDR1 is MNHEY and CDR2 SVGAGI. The CDR3 DNA follows: TGTGCCAGCAGCGAGGTTTTTAGCTCCTACAATGAGCAGTTCTTC. This codes for CASSEVFSSYNEQFF.

The V and J genes are TRBV7-2 and TRBJ2-7; 7 bases fit TRBD1. Germline V lookup: CDR1 SGHTA, CDR2 FQGNSA. The CDR3 has 15 residues. Trimming took 5 bases from V and 2 from J; bases not matched to a gene: 9. CDR3 protein: CASSPYPQGAYEQYF. In DNA, the CDR3 is TGTGCCAGCAGCCCCTATCCTCAGGGGGCCTACGAGCAGTACTTC.

The chain recombines TRBV4-3 with TRBJ1-2; 7 nucleotides agree with TRBD1. The J segment lost 7 bases and the V segment lost 3 bases, leaving 8 bases of the junction unmatched. Germline CDR1 LGHNA, CDR2 YSLEER. This CDR3 has 14 residues. The CDR3: CASSQQETGPGYTF. The CDR3 DNA reads TGCGCCAGCAGCCAGCAGGAGACAGGGCCTGGCTACACCTTC.

The rearrangement joins TRBV7-2 to TRBJ1-2; TRBD1 matches 10 bases. With 5 bases clipped from V and 8 bases from J, the junction kept 8 bases outside the gene matches. The CDR3 spans 14 residues. CDR1 is SGHTA and CDR2 is FQGNSA in the germline V gene. The CDR3 DNA is TGTGCCAGCAGCCAATTGACAGGGGGCTTCGGCTACACCTTC. Encoded protein: CASSQLTGGFGYTF.

This chain uses TRBV9 with TRBJ2-1, with a tentative D call TRBD2 (6 bases). The CDR3 runs to 14 residues. Trimming took 0 bases from V and 12 from J, leaving 16 bases between them. CDR1 is SGDLS and CDR2 is YYNGEE in the germline V gene. The CDR3 sequence: CASSVADYRLGQFF. The CDR3 DNA is TGTGCCAGCAGCGTAGCGGACTATCGACTAGGGCAGTTCTTC.

The chain joins TRBV18 to TRBJ2-5; D may be TRBD1 or TRBD2 (5 bases each). The J call is in doubt because the DNA end fits TRBJ2-7 better. Germline lookup yields CDR1 KGHSH and CDR2 LQKENI. The length of the CDR3 is 15 residues. The CDR3 loop is CASSPGTGSPYEQYF. The CDR3 DNA follows: TGTGCCAGCTCACCTGGGACGGGAAGTCCCTACGAGCAGTACTTC.

The J gene is TRBJ1-5, the V gene TRBV7-9, with D possibly being TRBD1 (5 bases). Deletions cut 4 bases from V and 0 bases from J, with 13 bases between. From germline, CDR1 is SEHNR and CDR2 FQNEAQ (reference sequence). The CDR3 is made up of 16 amino acids. This CDR3 reads CASSSRDGNSNQPQHF. The DNA for the CDR3 is TGTGCCAGCAGCTCCCGGGACGGGAATAGCAATCAGCCCCAGCATTTT. The variable domain in full, completed from reference TRBV7-9 and TRBJ1-5, reads DTGVSQNPRHKITKRGQNVTFRCDPISEHNRLYWYRQTLGQGPEFLTYFQNEAQLEKSRLLSDRFSAERPKGSFSTLEIQRTEQGDSAMYLCASSSRDGNSNQPQHFGDGTRLSIL.

The chain is built from TRBV10-2 and TRBJ1-2; D remains unclear. The ends were cut back, 6 bases at V and 4 bases at J, with 9 bases in the middle. Germline assignment: CDR1 WSHSY and CDR2 SAAADI. There are 12 residues in the CDR3. The CDR3 here is CASSQQSYGYTF. In DNA, the CDR3 is TGCGCCAGCAGCCAACAGAGCTATGGCTACACCTTC.

The CDR3 is CASSETGNEQYV. CDR3 coding DNA: TGTGCCAGCAGTGAAACTGGGAACGAGCAGTACGTC. The chain uses TRBV6-1 and TRBJ2-7; D is undetermined. Germline V gives CDR1 MNHNS, CDR2 SASEGT. Trimming removed 2 bases from V and 5 bases from J, with 7 bases in between. There are 12 residues in the CDR3.

The gene calls are TRBV27 and TRBJ2-7, with TRBD2 matching 8 bases. The CDR3 covers 12 residues. CDR1 MNHEY and CDR2 SMNVEV come from the germline V gene (reference sequence). V lost 6 bases, J lost 6 bases, and 4 bases stayed unmatched. CDR3 nucleotides: TGTGCCAGCAGGGGACGGGGGGGCGAGCAGTACGTC. This encodes CASRGRGGEQYV.

The rearrangement joins TRBV4-1 to TRBJ1-2, with D hard to call. Trimming shortened V by 0 bases and J by 8 bases, and 22 bases separated the two germline ends. Looked up from germline, CDR1 is MGHRA and CDR2 is YSYEKL. This CDR3 is 17 amino acids long. As DNA, the CDR3 is TGCGCCAGCAGCCAAGATAACACGCGCCAGCCCCTAGCGGGCTACACCTTC. Translation: CASSQDNTRQPLAGYTF.